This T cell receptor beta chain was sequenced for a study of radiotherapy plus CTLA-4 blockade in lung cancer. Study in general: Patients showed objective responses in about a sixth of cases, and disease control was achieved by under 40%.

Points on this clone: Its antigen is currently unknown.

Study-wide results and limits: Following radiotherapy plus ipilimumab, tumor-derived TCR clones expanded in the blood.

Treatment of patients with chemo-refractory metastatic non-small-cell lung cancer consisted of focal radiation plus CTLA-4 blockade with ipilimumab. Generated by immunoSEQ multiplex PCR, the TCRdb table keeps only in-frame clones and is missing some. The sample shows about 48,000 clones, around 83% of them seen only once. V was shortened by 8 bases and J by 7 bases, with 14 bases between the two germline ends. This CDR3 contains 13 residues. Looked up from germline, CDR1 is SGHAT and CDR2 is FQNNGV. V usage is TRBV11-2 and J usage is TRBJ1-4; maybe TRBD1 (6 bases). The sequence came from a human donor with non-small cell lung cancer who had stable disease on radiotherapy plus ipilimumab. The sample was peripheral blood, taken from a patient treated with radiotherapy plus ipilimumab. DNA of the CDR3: TGTGCCAGCGGGCCAGGGGTGGCTGAAAAACTGTTTTTT. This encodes CASGPGVAEKLFF.